The text below deals with one TCR beta chain. The target antigen is unknown. A read error may account for a junction end that differs from germline. The data originate from a study of PD-1 blockade in mismatch repair-deficient tumors. Study-wide context: Patients had about a dozen mismatch repair-deficient cancer types, all previously treated and progressing. Study results and limitations: Tumor-resident clones, often absent from pretreatment blood, expanded after pembrolizumab and then contracted.

Data came from immunoSEQ multiplex PCR; TCRdb stores just in-frame clones and leaves some out. The profile shows around 30,000 clones, around 80% of them singletons. This receptor was taken from an adult with mismatch repair-deficient cancer. Sample: PBMCs, taken less than 7 weeks after starting pembrolizumab.

The CDR3 loop reads CASSQGRGFTHTQYF. For the CDR3, the DNA is TGTGCCAGCAGCCAGGGGAGGGGGTTCACACATACGCAGTATTTT. V and J are TRBV5-4 and TRBJ2-3; D might be TRBD2 (7 bases). This CDR3 has 15 amino acids. Germline lookup yields CDR1 SGHNT and CDR2 YYREEE (reference sequence).